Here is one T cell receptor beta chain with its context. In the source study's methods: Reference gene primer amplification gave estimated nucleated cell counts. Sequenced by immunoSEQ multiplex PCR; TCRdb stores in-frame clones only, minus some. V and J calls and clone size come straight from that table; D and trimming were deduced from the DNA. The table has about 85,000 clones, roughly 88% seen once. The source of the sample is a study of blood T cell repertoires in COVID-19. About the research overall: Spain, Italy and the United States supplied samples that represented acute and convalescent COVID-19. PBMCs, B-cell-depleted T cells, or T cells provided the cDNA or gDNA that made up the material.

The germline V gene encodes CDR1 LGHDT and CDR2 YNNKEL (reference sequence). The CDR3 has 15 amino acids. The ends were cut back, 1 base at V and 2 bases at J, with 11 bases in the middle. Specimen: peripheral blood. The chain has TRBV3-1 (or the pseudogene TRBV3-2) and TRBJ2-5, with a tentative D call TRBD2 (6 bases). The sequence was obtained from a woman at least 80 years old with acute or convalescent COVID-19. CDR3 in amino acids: CASSQGWGVQETQYF. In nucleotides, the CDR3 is TGTGCCAGCAGCCAAGGCTGGGGGGTACAAGAGACCCAGTACTTC.